Listed below are T cell receptor beta chains from one sample, sequenced in a study of beta chain features in type 1 diabetes. Some clones are missing from TCRdb's copy, which holds only in-frame ones; the method was immunoSEQ multiplex PCR. The sample consists of approximately 46,000 clones, approximately 44% of them appearing once. Sample: stem cell memory CD4+ T cells from blood. Every receptor here comes from a man aged 25 to 40 with type 1 diabetes. Both conserved end residues are part of each CDR3. Only some rows state a clone size, as once, few, many or a class for expanded clones.

>TRBJ2-2|few|TRBV25-1
CASSDREAGELFF
>TRBJ2-1|once|TRBV6-5
CASSPWAGTYNEQFF
>TRBJ2-3|-|TRBV6-5
CASSYSGGRADTQYF
>TRBJ2-1|-|TRBV4-1
CASSLTSRDNEQFF
>TRBJ1-1|-|TRBV18
CASSRDRGRGTEAFF
>TRBJ2-1|-|TRBV9
CASSVGGRGKSEQFF
>TRBJ2-5|-|TRBV6-1
CASSLPPGAGETQYF
>TRBJ2-1|-|TRBV18
CASSRRTGSINEQFF
>TRBJ1-2|-|TRBV11-2
CASSLEGRGGYTF
>TRBJ2-1|-|TRBV2
CASNEILAGGEQFF
>TRBJ1-4|few|TRBV7-9
CASRRGAANEKLFF
>TRBJ2-7|once|TRBV5-1
CASRSDVGNVAGRFYEQYF
>TRBJ2-3|-|TRBV27
CASSLASGIADTQYF
>TRBJ1-1|-|TRBV19
CASSIRDSEAFF
>TRBJ2-4|-|TRBV28
CASSYGTLNIQYF
>TRBJ2-2|once|TRBV28
CASSSGLAGELFF
>TRBJ2-4|few|TRBV7-9
CASSPPPGLAKNIQYF
>TRBJ2-2|-|TRBV18
CASSPQGARSGELFF
>TRBJ2-7|few|TRBV7-8
CASSSPRGWSYEQYF
>TRBJ1-1|-|TRBV7-3
CASSVGQDTEAFF
>TRBJ1-1|few|TRBV6-6
CASSYGQGLTEAFF
>TRBJ1-4|-|TRBV2
CASSYWNEKLFF
>TRBJ2-7|-|TRBV6-1
CASSEGLAGVSRQYF
>TRBJ2-7|few|TRBV4-3
CASSQSQAGPYEQYF
>TRBJ2-2|-|TRBV11-2
CASSPDSRRELFF
>TRBJ1-5|few|TRBV4-2
CASSQDSSQPQHF
>TRBJ2-5|-|TRBV5-1
CASSVQGEETQYF
>TRBJ2-3|few|TRBV29-1
CSVRTGGTDTQYF
>-|once|TRBV5-1
CASSEREVGEQYF
>TRBJ2-7|-|TRBV7-2
CASSLISNGAYEQYF
>TRBJ1-2|-|TRBV11-2
CASSPGEHGYTF
>TRBJ2-3|few|TRBV10-3
CAITSGTSDTQYF
>TRBJ2-7|-|TRBV18
CASSAGTASYEQYF
>TRBJ2-7|-|TRBV28
CASSLHPGQVLYEQYF
>TRBJ2-7|few|TRBV6-6
CASSRQSLREQYF